This T cell receptor (beta chain) was sequenced during a study of cytomegalovirus exposure and HLA in healthy donors (dated by TCRdb to 2017 to 2019). Background for the entire study: In an earlier analysis of some 610 of the donors, 276 Gb of sequence data and 100 million or so unique TCR beta sequences from 150 million to 200 million T cells were reported. An early release covering 550 to 650 HLA-typed donors comprised about 290 gigabases of sequencing data and some 79 million unique TCR sequences. Typing coverage varied by locus: roughly 629-640 donors for A, B, C, DRB1 and DQB1; roughly 560 for DQA1; about 590 for DPA1; approximately 450 for DPB1. In a later analysis, previously published TCR beta repertoires from several hundred donors were re-analyzed and high-resolution HLA genotyping was added so that TCR occurrence patterns could be studied. Rather than using new phenotypic data, the later analysis identified candidate immune exposures from TCR beta sequences and from how often those sequences occurred across donors. To decide whether each TCR beta V gene segment behaved as functional or pseudogenic, an earlier analysis of some 580 of the donors relied on high-throughput TCR beta sequencing. Among 300 to 500 genotyped donors of the cohort, an average of approximately 240,000 unique TCR beta nucleotide sequences was sequenced per donor, of which about 19% were non-productive. A handful of DR-DQ haplotypes were handled as single units for association and clustering because linkage in the cohort was strong. Every repertoire in the discovery cohort had been generated on one and the same sequencing platform. Besides the first cohort of roughly 700 subjects, a separate validation cohort made up of some 110 different subjects was used. To predict cytomegalovirus infection status, the study brought together high-throughput TCR immunosequencing, statistical association of individual TCRs with disease status, and machine learning. Using immunosequencing, the study profiled T cell repertoires from about 610 subjects and related those repertoires to cytomegalovirus serostatus. The study aimed to test whether signatures of past pathogen exposure could be identified by cataloging public T cell receptors. HLA typing included class I and class II loci at four-digit resolution. Of the roughly 400 genotyped donors, roughly 85% fell in the genetic ancestry cluster associated with self-reported Caucasian donors. Alongside the repertoire data, information on donor age, sex, ethnicity and CMV serostatus was compiled. A later genetic analysis used genome-wide SNP genotypes for about 65% of the 666 donors, treating that subset as a discovery cohort. What the authors observed across the whole study: Correlated functional status among segregating V segments might be attributable to linkage disequilibrium, but an unknown experimental factor could not be ruled out. Immune exposure information for the cohort was limited to CMV serostatus. Strong co-occurrence of HLA alleles, especially DR and DQ, made assigning TCR associations to individual alleles difficult. A further reported finding was that TCR beta sequences accurately predicted the HLA-A and HLA-B alleles for most subjects in the first cohort. The classifier was reported to diagnose cytomegalovirus status with high specificity and sensitivity in both the original and validation cohorts. Roughly uniform sequencing depth across donors was assumed in presence/absence analyses, although this assumption may not hold. In an earlier analysis of 587 of the donors, most TCR beta V segments appeared in productive rearrangements about 87% or about 30% of the time, broadly matching IMGT annotations. It was suggested by the authors that the approach could potentially be generalized to other disease states and immunological phenotypes. The 87-base-pair reads could not distinguish some IMGT-functional V segments, including TRBV6-2 and TRBV6-3, so those segments were excluded. The sequencing pipeline was judged likely to have produced a cluster of highly shared sequence variants as a technical artifact. A later analysis found that most CMV-associated TCR beta chains appeared HLA-restricted, with HLA associations seemingly driven largely by CMV exposure. In a later genetic analysis, a missense DCLRE1C variant was associated with V-gene and J-gene trimming of TCR beta chains, and the association was replicated in an independent cohort. Several of the top co-occurrence clusters appeared to be linked to parvovirus B19, influenza, CMV and Epstein-Barr virus, according to a later analysis. Three of the identified cytomegalovirus-associated TCR beta chains were confirmed in vitro to be specific for cytomegalovirus antigens. The cohort was sequenced for TCR beta chains only, and without alpha or paired-chain data the features that could be detected were limited. The study listed 150 to 200 TCR beta chains as associated with cytomegalovirus. At a false discovery rate of 0.05, a later analysis linked around 17,000 TCR beta sequences to specific HLA alleles. In a later analysis, the rate of TCR association differed among HLA loci, with DRB1 alleles having the most associated TCRs and HLA-C alleles having the fewest. Most TCR sequences were observed very rarely across donors, whereas some public TCRs were present in many individuals. A later genetic analysis reported fewer N-insertions in productive TCRs among donors in an Asian-associated ancestry cluster than the roughly 720-donor mean. A later analysis found that HLA-associated TCR beta chains were more clonally expanded and had lower generation probabilities than equally common non-associated chains. Because HLA typing was missing for some donors at each locus, association tests included only the typed subset. Fewer than 20 rarely observed V segments, including chromosome 9 orphons, were excluded from the earlier analysis of several hundred of the donors because counts were too low.

Taken from cysteine to phenylalanine, the CDR3 has 16 residues. Only the CDR3 portion is preserved as DNA: 48 bases, with reading frame beginning at the first base. CDR1 and CDR2, looked up from the germline V gene, are MGHDK and SYGVNS. Trimming takes 3 bases off V and 4 bases off J; junction bases not matched to a gene: 5. The cohort was made up of 666 healthy bone marrow donors. All cohort members were sampled while nominally healthy, although unrecorded immune exposures were likely present. The donor was CMV seropositive and belonged to the group of more than 250 seropositive cohort members. Every donor gave a peripheral blood sample, and the peripheral blood mononuclear cells from that sample were used for TCR beta sequencing. The Qiagen DNeasy Blood Extraction Kit was used to extract genomic DNA from the blood cell samples. Libraries were prepared through the immunoSEQ multiplex PCR assay. The multiplex PCR relied on a mix of 60 forward primers for TCR Vbeta segments and 13 reverse primers for TCR Jbeta segments. The CDR3 region of rearranged TCR beta genes was amplified from genomic DNA by a multiplex PCR assay. On the Illumina HiSeq System, the amplified TCR beta libraries were sequenced as 87-base-pair reads. The study's own analysis went as follows. Across the 670 or so repertoires, a later analysis counted 80 million or so unique TCR beta chains, around 10 million of which were shared by at least two donors. A nearest-neighbor algorithm error-corrected the raw reads and collapsed the reads into unique sequences, merging closely related sequences to remove PCR and sequencing errors. To assign V, D and J gene segments, CDR3 sequences were aligned to IMGT reference sequences. For a sequence to be retained, at least a six-nucleotide match to both a V gene segment and a J gene segment was required. A rearrangement was called productive if the CDR3 had no stop codons and remained in frame with V and J, and every other rearrangement was called non-productive. Following IMGT convention, CDR3 was defined as the stretch from the second conserved V-encoded cysteine up to the conserved J-encoded phenylalanine. The earlier analysis of approximately 500 of the donors excluded sequences that lacked an unambiguous match to a single V gene segment. In an earlier analysis of about 590 of the donors, a V segment was called functional when productive rearrangements were above 56.7%, and segregating when the standard deviation between donors exceeded 5%. To diagnose cytomegalovirus status from the catalog of TCR beta chain sequences, a statistical classification framework was built. In a later analysis, V and J genes were assigned by comparing TCR nucleotide sequences against IMGT/GENE-DB human TR gene sequences. A later analysis assigned CDR3 sequences and most-parsimonious VDJ recombination scenarios with the TCRdist pipeline. In a later analysis, each TCR beta chain was defined by its CDR3 amino acid sequence together with its V-gene family, and reads without a unique V-gene family were excluded. A later analysis removed several hundred highly shared, low-generation-probability nucleotide sequences to deal with suspected cross-contamination and a sequencing artifact. In a later analysis, a clonal expansion index for each public chain was calculated from normalized within-repertoire ranks of inferred template counts. In a later analysis, generation probabilities were computed using a VDJ recombination model fitted to out-of-frame rearrangements, and the results were checked against IGoR. A later analysis scored TCR-TCR, TCR-HLA and TCR-CMV co-occurrence with hypergeometric tests, applying a repertoire-size bias correction to TCR pairs. To estimate false discovery rates, a later analysis permuted the HLA or CMV assignments 20 times. In a later analysis, co-occurring TCRs were grouped using DBSCAN, with TCRdist sequence similarity added in when clustering inside HLA-allele-positive subsets. For co-occurrence clustering, repertoires with fewer than 30,000 or more than 120,000 public chains were excluded, along with five repertoires with anomalous nucleotide sharing. The table was pulled from immuneACCESS by TCRdb, which kept in-frame rearrangements only. Such tables lose some clones; where checked, under half of the loss comes from unresolved V genes, and the rest has no known cause. The V and J calls and clone size were taken over from that table, and D and trimming were inferred from the DNA. This sample holds over 150,000 clones; about 70% were observed only once. The top ten hold around 2.8% of the sample.

To note about this clone: It lacks a known antigen. No base-level quality is on record; no much larger clone is a single base apart.

The specimen was PBMCs. This chain joins TRBV25-1 to TRBJ1-6, and TRBD1 aligns with 8 junction nucleotides. The receptor's source is a middle-aged woman in good health and CMV-seropositive. The CDR3 here reads CASSDTGTGYNSPLHF. In nucleotides, the sequence is TGTGCCAGCAGTGATACCGGGACAGGTTATAATTCACCCCTCCACTTT.